Following are 6 T cell receptor beta chains from one sample sequenced in a study of molecular identifiers for immune sequencing clone quantification (dated by TCRdb to the late 2010s). Library preparation was by PCR. Sequencing was performed on an Illumina HiSeq 4000. The public reads were run again by TCRdb, first through fastp at Q25 and then through MiXCR, and only productive beta chains were kept. Every CDR3 protein is listed once, alongside the most common genes and DNA of its rows. For this sample the table gives about half a million distinct CDR3 sequences, of which about 22% were detected only once. The ten largest clones capture 0.7% to 1% of the sample. The sample consisted of naive CD8+ T cells from blood, with Jurkat cell RNA spiked in. What this sample's cell subset or site label stands for: FACS-sorted CD8+CD4-CCR7+CD45RA+ naive T cells. The receptors come from a human donor in good health. Some libraries in this study had Jurkat cell RNA spiked in.

The chain is built from TRBV5-6 and TRBJ1-1; D might be TRBD1 (6 bases). This CDR3 is built from 14 residues. Trimming pared 7 bases from V and 5 bases from J, leaving 18 bases between. Germline V gives CDR1 SGHDT, CDR2 YYEEEE. The chain's CDR3 is CASCLQGWGTEAFF. CDR3 sequence (DNA): TGTGCCAGCTGCCTACAGGGCTGGGGTACTGAAGCTTTCTTT.

Only a few counts were recorded for this clonotype. This sequence joins TRBV6-5 and TRBJ1-4; 9 nucleotides match TRBD1. CDR3 length equals 19 residues. J gave up 5 bases and V 5 bases, and 18 bases lay outside the gene matches. Per germline, CDR1 MNHEY and CDR2 SVGAGI. This CDR3 reads CASSPGQGGFGLPNEKLFF. CDR3 sequence (DNA): TGTGCCAGCAGTCCGGGACAGGGCGGTTTCGGGCTCCCAAATGAAAAACTGTTTTTT.

This clonotype was seen many times. CDR3 amino acids: CASSRGEAGFAEAFF. The CDR3, as DNA: TGTGCCAGCAGCCGCGGGGAGGCAGGGTTTGCTGAAGCTTTCTTT. The rearrangement joins TRBV4-2 to TRBJ1-1, with D tentatively TRBD1 (5 bases). The V gene's germline CDR1 is LGHNA and CDR2 YNFKEQ. This CDR3 is built from 15 residues. The germline V and J ends were trimmed by 4 bases and 6 bases, with 18 bases remaining between them.

In its sample, this clonotype was seen a few times. The gene calls are TRBV7-9 and TRBJ1-1; 8 bases match TRBD1. Germline V gene lookup returns CDR1 SEHNR and CDR2 FQNEAQ (reference sequence). This CDR3 region has 12 residues. V was pared by 11 bases and J by 7 bases, with 9 bases of the junction left unmatched. CDR3 in amino acids: CALEDREGEAFF. The CDR3, as DNA: TGTGCCTTAGAGGACAGGGAGGGTGAAGCTTTCTTT.

This clonotype was seen at least ten times. V gene TRBV9 combines with J gene TRBJ2-2; 14 nucleotides line up with TRBD2. CDR1 is SGDLS and CDR2 is YYNGEE in the germline V gene. Germline trimming cut 4 bases from V and 6 bases from J; bases unmatched to any gene: 8. The CDR3 loop spans 17 amino acids. CDR3 in DNA: TGTGCCAGCAGCCCGGGACTAGCGGGAGTGTTTGCCGGGGAGCTGTTTTTT. This sequence encodes CASSPGLAGVFAGELFF.

Of note for this clonotype: This may be a read error, as it is one base from a much larger clone. The conserved closing phenylalanine or tryptophan is absent in this CDR3, likely reflecting a read error. The chain couples TRBV6-2 or TRBV6-3 to TRBJ1-1, with no clear D. CDR1 is MNHEY and CDR2 is SVGEGT in the germline V gene. The V end was cut by 2 bases, the J end by 1 base, with 8 bases between. The CDR3 totals 14 residues. CDR3 amino acids: CASSYGGENTEAFS. CDR3 sequence (DNA): TGTGCCAGCAGTTACGGCGGGGAGAACACTGAAGCTTTCTCT.